The 9 T cell receptor beta chains listed next were all sequenced from one sample in a study of CD8+CD57+ T cells in acquired aplastic anemia. The use of genomic DNA as template underpinned the TCR beta VDJ and CDR3 profiling. Via MiXCR, TCRdb re-called the reads, giving one row per CDR3 protein. The data show over 100,000 distinct CDR3 sequences, 41% seen once. The sample comprised sorted CD4+, CD8+, or CD8+CD57+ T cells (not recorded which) from PBMCs. The receptors were sampled from a human donor in good health, serving as a control.

The rearrangement uses TRBV25-1 and TRBJ2-3; tentative D call: TRBD1 (5 bases). The V gene's germline CDR1 is MGHDK and CDR2 SYGVNS. V was shortened by 4 bases and J by 2 bases, with 13 bases between the two germline ends. CDR3 length equals 15 residues. The CDR3 here is CASSGLGRTTDTQYF. The CDR3 DNA follows: TGTGCCAGCAGTGGCCTGGGGCGGACCACAGATACGCAGTATTTT.

The J gene is TRBJ1-5, the V gene TRBV2; D unclear. V was pared by 6 bases and J by 5 bases, with 14 bases between. The CDR3 loop spans 14 amino acids. Germline CDR1 reads SNHLY; CDR2 reads FYNNEI. CDR3 sequence: CASSLDGVDQPQHF. For the CDR3, the DNA is TGTGCCAGCAGCTTAGATGGAGTGGATCAGCCCCAGCATTTT.

CDR3 in amino acids: CASVSPGQGTSPLHF. CDR3 nucleotide sequence: TGTGCCAGCGTTTCCCCGGGACAGGGTACGTCACCCCTCCACTTT. The chain links TRBV2 to TRBJ1-6, with 9 positions matching TRBD1. V lost 8 bases to trimming and J lost 10 bases; unmatched junction nucleotides: 12. Germline CDR1 and CDR2: SNHLY and FYNNEI. This CDR3 is built from 15 residues. The variable domain in full, with the rest retrieved from reference TRBV2 and TRBJ1-6, is EPEVTQTPSHQVTQMGQEVILRCVPISNHLYFYWYRQILGQKVEFLVSFYNNEISEKSEIFDDQFSVERPDGSNFTLKIRSTKLEDSAMYFCASVSPGQGTSPLHFGNGTRLTVT.

This clonotype came up many times. The V gene is TRBV12-3 or TRBV12-4, the J gene TRBJ1-1; 7 bases match TRBD1. V lost 6 bases, J lost 10 bases, and 11 bases stayed unmatched. The length of the CDR3 is 13 residues. The DNA for the CDR3 is TGTGCCAGCAGACAGACAGGGTGGCAGTCAGCTTTCTTT. It encodes CASRQTGWQSAFF.

The sample holds one count of this clonotype. This clone may be a read error of a much larger clone one base away. The chain carries TRBV3-1 and TRBJ1-2; D is undetermined. The CDR3 totals 13 residues. From germline, CDR1 is LGHDT and CDR2 YNNKEL (reference sequence). In nucleotides, the CDR3 is TGTGCCAGCAGCCCCCCGACCTCGGGAGGCTACGCCTTC. Its protein product is CASSPPTSGGYAF.

Many counts were recorded for this clonotype. The genes are TRBV20-1 and TRBJ1-1; a weak D match, TRBD1 (5 bases). CDR1 and CDR2 (germline): DFQATT, SNEGSKA (reference sequence). The ends were cut back, 1 base at V and 4 bases at J, with 16 bases in the middle. This CDR3 comprises 15 residues. The CDR3 loop is CSARVAGAYATEAFF. CDR3 in DNA: TGCAGTGCTAGAGTCGCCGGGGCCTATGCCACTGAAGCTTTCTTT.

The rearrangement links TRBV19 to TRBJ1-5; unclear D gene. This CDR3 has 14 residues. V was shortened by 4 bases and J by 1 base, with 8 bases between the two germline ends. CDR1 and CDR2 from the germline V gene are LNHDA and SQIVND (reference sequence). This chain's CDR3 is CASSNLDSNQPQHF. CDR3 nucleotides: TGTGCCAGTAGTAACCTGGACAGCAATCAGCCCCAGCATTTT.

V is TRBV7-8 and J is TRBJ2-7, with D possibly matching TRBD2 (6 bases). The ends were cut back, 4 bases at V and 6 bases at J, with 16 bases in the middle. There are 14 residues in the CDR3. Germline lookup yields CDR1 SGHVS and CDR2 FQNEAQ. CDR3 protein: CASSSRRGAGEQYF. The DNA of the CDR3 is TGTGCCAGCAGCTCTCGTCGCGGAGCGGGCGAGCAGTACTTC. The whole variable domain, filled in from reference TRBV7-8 and TRBJ2-7, reads GAGVSQSPRYKVAKRGQDVALRCDPISGHVSLFWYQQALGQGPEFLTYFQNEAQLDKSGLPSDRFFAERPEGSVSTLKIQRTQQEDSAVYLCASSSRRGAGEQYFGPGTRLTVT.

There are many counts of this clonotype. The CDR3 DNA sequence: TGTGCCAGCAGCGTAGATCAAGGGGCAAATGAGCAGTTCTTC. Its translation is CASSVDQGANEQFF. The J gene is TRBJ2-1, the V gene TRBV9, with a possible D match to TRBD1 (5 bases). The CDR3 is made up of 14 amino acids. Germline values: CDR1 SGDLS, CDR2 YYNGEE. Trimming removed 0 bases at V and 7 bases at J, with 11 bases between. The entire variable domain, with the rest obtained from reference TRBV9 and TRBJ2-1, is as follows: DSGVTQTPKHLITATGQRVTLRCSPRSGDLSVYWYQQSLDQGLQFLIQYYNGEERAKGNILERFSAQQFPDLHSELNLSSLELGDSALYFCASSVDQGANEQFFGPGTRLTVL.